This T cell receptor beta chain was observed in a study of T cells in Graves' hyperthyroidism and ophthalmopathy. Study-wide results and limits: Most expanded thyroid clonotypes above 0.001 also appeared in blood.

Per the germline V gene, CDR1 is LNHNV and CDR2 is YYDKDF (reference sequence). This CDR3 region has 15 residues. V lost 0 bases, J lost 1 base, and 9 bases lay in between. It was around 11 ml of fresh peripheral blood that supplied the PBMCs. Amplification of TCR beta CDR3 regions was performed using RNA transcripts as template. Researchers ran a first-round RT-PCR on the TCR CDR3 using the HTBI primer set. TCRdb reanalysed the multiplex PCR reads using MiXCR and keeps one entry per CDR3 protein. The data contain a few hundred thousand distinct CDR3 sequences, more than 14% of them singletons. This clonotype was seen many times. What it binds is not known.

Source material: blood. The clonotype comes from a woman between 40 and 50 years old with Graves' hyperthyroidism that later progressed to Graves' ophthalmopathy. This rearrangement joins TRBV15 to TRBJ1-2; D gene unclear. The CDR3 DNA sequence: TGTGCCACCAGCAGAGATCGATTCAATAACTATGGCTACACCTTC. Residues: CATSRDRFNNYGYTF. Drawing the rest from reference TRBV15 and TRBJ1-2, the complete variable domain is DAMVIQNPRYQVTQFGKPVTLSCSQTLNHNVMYWYQQKSSQAPKLLFHYYDKDFNNEADTPDNFQSRRPNTSFCFLDIRSPGLGDTAMYLCATSRDRFNNYGYTFGSGTRLTVV.